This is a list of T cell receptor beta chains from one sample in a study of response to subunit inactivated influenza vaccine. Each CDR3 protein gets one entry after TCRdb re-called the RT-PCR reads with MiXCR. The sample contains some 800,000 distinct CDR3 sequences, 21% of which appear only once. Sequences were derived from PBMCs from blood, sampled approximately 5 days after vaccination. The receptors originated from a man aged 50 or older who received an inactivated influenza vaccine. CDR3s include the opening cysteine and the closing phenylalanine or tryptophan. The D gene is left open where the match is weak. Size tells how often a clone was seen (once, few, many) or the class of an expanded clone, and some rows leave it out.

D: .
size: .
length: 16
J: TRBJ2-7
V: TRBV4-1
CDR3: CASSQMGLRGIYEQYF
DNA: TGCGCCAGCAGCCAAATGGGCCTCCGGGGCATTTACGAGCAGTACTTC

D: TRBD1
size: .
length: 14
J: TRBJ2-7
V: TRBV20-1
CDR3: CSARGQGESYEQYF
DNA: TGCAGTGCTAGAGGACAGGGAGAATCCTACGAGCAGTACTTC

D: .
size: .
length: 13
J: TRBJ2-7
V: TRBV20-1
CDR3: CSAIQGILRGQYF
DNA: TGCAGTGCTATCCAGGGGATACTCAGGGGGCAGTACTTC

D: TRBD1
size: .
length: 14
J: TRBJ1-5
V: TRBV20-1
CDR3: CSADGTGNHQPQHF
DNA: TGCAGTGCCGACGGGACAGGTAACCATCAGCCCCAGCATTTT

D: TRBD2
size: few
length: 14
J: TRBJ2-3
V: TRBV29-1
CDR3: CSVKWGGALDTQYF
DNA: TGCAGCGTTAAATGGGGGGGAGCTCTAGATACGCAGTATTTT

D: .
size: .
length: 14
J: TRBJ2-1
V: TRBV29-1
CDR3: CSVGGESSYNEQFF
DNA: TGCAGCGTTGGGGGGGAGAGCTCCTACAATGAGCAGTTCTTC

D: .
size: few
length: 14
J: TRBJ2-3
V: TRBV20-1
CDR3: CSARGTLFFDTQYF
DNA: TGCAGTGCTAGAGGGACTCTTTTCTTTGATACGCAGTATTTT

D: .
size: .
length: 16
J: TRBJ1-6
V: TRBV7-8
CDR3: CASSLGPGGEGSPLHF
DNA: TGTGCCAGCAGCTTAGGTCCCGGGGGAGAGGGTTCACCCCTCCACTTT

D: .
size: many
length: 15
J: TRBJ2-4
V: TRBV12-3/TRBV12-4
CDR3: CASSLMGSGKNIQYF
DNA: TGTGCCAGCAGTTTGATGGGTTCGGGCAAAAACATTCAGTACTTC

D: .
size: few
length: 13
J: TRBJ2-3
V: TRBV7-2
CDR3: CASSLAIQGAQYF
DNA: TGTGCCAGCAGCTTAGCGATCCAGGGCGCGCAGTATTTT

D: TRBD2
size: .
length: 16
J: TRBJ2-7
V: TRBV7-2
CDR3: CASSFQGGLLAYEQYF
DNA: TGTGCCAGCAGCTTTCAGGGAGGGCTCCTTGCCTACGAGCAGTACTTC

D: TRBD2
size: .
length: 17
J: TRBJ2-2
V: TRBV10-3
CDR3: CAISESQASGPTGELFF
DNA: TGTGCCATCAGTGAGTCTCAGGCTAGCGGCCCAACCGGGGAGCTGTTTTTT

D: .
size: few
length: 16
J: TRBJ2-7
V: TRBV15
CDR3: CATSRASDSNSYEQYF
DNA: TGTGCCACCAGCAGAGCGTCAGACTCTAACTCCTACGAGCAGTACTTC

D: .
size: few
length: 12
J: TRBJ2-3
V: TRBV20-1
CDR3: CSASDGPDTQYF
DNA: TGCAGTGCTAGTGACGGGCCAGATACGCAGTATTTT

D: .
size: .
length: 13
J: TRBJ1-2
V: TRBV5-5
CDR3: CASSPTGLHGYTF
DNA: TGTGCCAGCAGCCCAACAGGGTTGCATGGCTACACCTTC

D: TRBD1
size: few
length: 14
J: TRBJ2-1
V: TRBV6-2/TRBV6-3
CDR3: CASSTGAVYNEQFF
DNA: TGTGCCAGCAGTACAGGGGCAGTTTACAATGAGCAGTTCTTC

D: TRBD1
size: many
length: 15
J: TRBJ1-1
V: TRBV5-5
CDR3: CASSWGQGMNTEAFF
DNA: TGTGCCAGCAGCTGGGGACAGGGAATGAACACTGAAGCTTTCTTT

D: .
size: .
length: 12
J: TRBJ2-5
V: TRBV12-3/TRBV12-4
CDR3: CASRRQEETQYF
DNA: TGTGCCAGCAGGCGACAGGAAGAGACCCAGTACTTC

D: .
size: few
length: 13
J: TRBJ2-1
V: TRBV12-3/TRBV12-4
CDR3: CANSLALANEQFF
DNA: TGTGCCAACAGTTTAGCATTAGCAAATGAGCAGTTCTTC

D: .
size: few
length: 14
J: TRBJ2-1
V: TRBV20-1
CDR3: CSTHLGGLGDEQFF
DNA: TGCAGTACTCACTTAGGAGGTTTGGGGGATGAGCAGTTCTTC

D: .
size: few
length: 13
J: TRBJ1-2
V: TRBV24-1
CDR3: CATSPGNNYGYTF
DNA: TGTGCCACTTCTCCGGGAAATAACTATGGCTACACCTTC

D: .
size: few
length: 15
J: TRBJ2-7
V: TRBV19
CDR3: CASSTGTADSYEQYF
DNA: TGTGCCAGTAGTACGGGGACGGCGGATTCCTACGAGCAGTACTTC

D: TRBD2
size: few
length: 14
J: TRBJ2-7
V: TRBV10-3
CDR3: CAIAGTSGTYEQYF
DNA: TGTGCCATCGCCGGGACTAGCGGGACCTACGAGCAGTACTTC

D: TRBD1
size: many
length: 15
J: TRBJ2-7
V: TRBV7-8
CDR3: CASSLVGTGGYEQYF
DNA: TGTGCCAGCAGCTTAGTGGGGACAGGGGGCTACGAGCAGTACTTC

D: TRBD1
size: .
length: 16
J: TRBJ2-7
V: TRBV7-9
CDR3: CASSPGVGTGVYEQYF
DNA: TGTGCCAGCAGCCCGGGGGTTGGGACAGGGGTCTACGAGCAGTACTTC

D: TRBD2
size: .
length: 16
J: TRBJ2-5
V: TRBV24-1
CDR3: CATSDFSLAGDETQYF
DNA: TGTGCCACCAGTGATTTTTCACTAGCGGGAGACGAGACCCAGTACTTC

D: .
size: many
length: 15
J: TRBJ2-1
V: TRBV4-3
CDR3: CASSQDLYGHNEQFF
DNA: TGCGCCAGCAGCCAAGATCTCTACGGTCACAATGAGCAGTTCTTC

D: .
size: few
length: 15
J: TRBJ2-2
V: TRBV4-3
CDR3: CASSQRDGYTGELFF
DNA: TGCGCCAGCAGCCAACGTGACGGCTACACCGGGGAGCTGTTTTTT

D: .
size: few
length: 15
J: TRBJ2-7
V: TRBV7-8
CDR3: CASSLGVGPSYEQYF
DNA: TGTGCCAGCAGCTTAGGGGTAGGGCCCTCCTACGAGCAGTACTTC

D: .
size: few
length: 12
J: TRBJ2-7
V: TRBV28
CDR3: CASAFSSYEQYF
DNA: TGTGCCAGCGCATTCTCCTCCTACGAGCAGTACTTC

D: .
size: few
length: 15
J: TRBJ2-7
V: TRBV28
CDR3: CASSFGGGVFNEQYF
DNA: TGTGCCAGCAGTTTTGGTGGGGGCGTTTTTAACGAGCAGTACTTC

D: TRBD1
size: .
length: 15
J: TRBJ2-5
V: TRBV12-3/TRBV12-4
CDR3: CASSLPGTGRETQYF
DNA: TGTGCCAGCAGTCTTCCCGGGACAGGGAGGGAGACCCAGTACTTC

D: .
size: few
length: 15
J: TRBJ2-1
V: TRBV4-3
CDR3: CASSQVGELRNEQFF
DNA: TGCGCCAGCAGCCAAGTAGGTGAACTTCGAAATGAGCAGTTCTTC

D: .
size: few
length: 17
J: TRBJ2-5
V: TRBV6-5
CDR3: CASSYLGGAAAWGTQYF
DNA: TGTGCCAGCAGTTACCTCGGGGGAGCGGCAGCCTGGGGGACCCAGTACTTC

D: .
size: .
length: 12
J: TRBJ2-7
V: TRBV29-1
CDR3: CSVVLESYEQYF
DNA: TGCAGCGTCGTACTAGAATCCTACGAGCAGTACTTC

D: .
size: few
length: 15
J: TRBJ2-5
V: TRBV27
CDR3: CASSERSWAQETQYF
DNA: TGTGCCAGCAGTGAAAGGAGCTGGGCACAAGAGACCCAGTACTTC

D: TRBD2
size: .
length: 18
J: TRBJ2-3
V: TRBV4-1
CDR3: CASSQDLGLAESTDTQYF
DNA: TGCGCCAGCAGCCAAGATTTAGGACTAGCGGAGAGCACAGATACGCAGTATTTT

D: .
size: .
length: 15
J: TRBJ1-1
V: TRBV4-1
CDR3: CASSPSYQARGEAFF
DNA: TGCGCCAGCAGCCCATCCTACCAGGCTAGGGGTGAAGCTTTCTTT

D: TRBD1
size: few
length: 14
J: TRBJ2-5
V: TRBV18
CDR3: CASSPDRGRETQYF
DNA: TGTGCCAGCTCACCGGACAGGGGGCGAGAGACCCAGTACTTC

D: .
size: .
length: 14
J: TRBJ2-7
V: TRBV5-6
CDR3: CASSYGTHSYEQYF
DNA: TGTGCCAGCAGCTACGGGACCCACTCCTACGAGCAGTACTTC

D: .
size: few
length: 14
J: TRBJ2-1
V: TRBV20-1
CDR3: CSAERLDEHNEQFF
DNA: TGCAGTGCCGAGAGGCTAGACGAACACAATGAGCAGTTCTTC

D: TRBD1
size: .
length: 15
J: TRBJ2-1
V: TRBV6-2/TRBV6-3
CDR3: CASSYIRDSYNEQFF
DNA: TGTGCCAGCAGTTACATTCGGGACAGCTACAATGAGCAGTTCTTC

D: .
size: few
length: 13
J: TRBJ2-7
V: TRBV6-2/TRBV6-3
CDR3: CASSQLRTYEQYF
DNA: TGTGCCAGCAGTCAACTAAGGACCTACGAGCAGTACTTC

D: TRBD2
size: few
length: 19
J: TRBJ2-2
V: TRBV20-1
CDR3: CSATILPGLAGDGTGELFF
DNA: TGCAGTGCTACTATCTTACCGGGACTAGCGGGAGACGGGACCGGGGAGCTGTTTTTT

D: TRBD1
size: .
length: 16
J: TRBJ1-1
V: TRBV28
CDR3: CASSQGGQGANTEAFF
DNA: TGTGCCAGCAGCCAGGGTGGACAGGGGGCGAACACTGAAGCTTTCTTT

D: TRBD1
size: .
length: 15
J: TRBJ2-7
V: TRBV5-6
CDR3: CASSQTGVRPYEQYF
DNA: TGTGCCAGCAGCCAAACAGGGGTCCGCCCCTACGAGCAGTACTTC

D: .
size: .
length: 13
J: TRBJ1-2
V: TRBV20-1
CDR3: CSWPRGSDYGYTF
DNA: TGCAGTTGGCCTCGGGGGTCCGACTATGGCTACACCTTC

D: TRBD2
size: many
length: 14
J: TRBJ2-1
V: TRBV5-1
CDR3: CASRSTSGSNEQFF
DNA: TGCGCCAGCAGGTCAACTAGCGGGAGTAATGAGCAGTTCTTC

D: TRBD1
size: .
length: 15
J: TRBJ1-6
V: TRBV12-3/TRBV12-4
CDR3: CASSLTGGFNSPLHF
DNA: TGTGCCAGCAGTCTGACAGGGGGTTTTAATTCACCCCTCCACTTT

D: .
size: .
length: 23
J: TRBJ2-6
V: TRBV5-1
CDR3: CASSLVAGQRFPGSDSGANVLTF
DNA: TGCGCCAGCAGCTTGGTAGCGGGACAGAGGTTCCCCGGATCTGACTCTGGGGCCAACGTCCTGACTTTC

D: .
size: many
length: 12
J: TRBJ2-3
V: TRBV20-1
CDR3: CSARLADDTQYF
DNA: TGCAGTGCTAGGCTTGCCGATGATACGCAGTATTTT

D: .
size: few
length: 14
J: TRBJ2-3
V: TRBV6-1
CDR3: CASSSEGATDTQYF
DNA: TGTGCCAGCTCCTCTGAAGGGGCCACAGATACGCAGTATTTT

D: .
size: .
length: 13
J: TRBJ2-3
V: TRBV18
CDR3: CASSPQGVDTQYF
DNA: TGTGCCAGCTCACCGCAAGGGGTAGATACGCAGTATTTT

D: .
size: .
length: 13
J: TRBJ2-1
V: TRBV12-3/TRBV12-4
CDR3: CASSFRLAPEQFF
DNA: TGTGCCAGCAGTTTCCGCCTAGCCCCTGAGCAGTTCTTC

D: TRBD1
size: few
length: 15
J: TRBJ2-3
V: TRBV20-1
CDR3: CSATEPTGRGDTQYF
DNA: TGCAGTGCCACCGAACCGACAGGGCGAGGAGATACGCAGTATTTT

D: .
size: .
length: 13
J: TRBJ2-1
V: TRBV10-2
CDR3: CASTHRENNEQFF
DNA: TGCGCCAGCACACACCGGGAGAACAATGAGCAGTTCTTC

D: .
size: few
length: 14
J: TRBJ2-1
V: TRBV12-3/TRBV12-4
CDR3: CASSLDWQGGEQFF
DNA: TGTGCCAGCAGTTTAGATTGGCAGGGTGGTGAGCAGTTCTTC